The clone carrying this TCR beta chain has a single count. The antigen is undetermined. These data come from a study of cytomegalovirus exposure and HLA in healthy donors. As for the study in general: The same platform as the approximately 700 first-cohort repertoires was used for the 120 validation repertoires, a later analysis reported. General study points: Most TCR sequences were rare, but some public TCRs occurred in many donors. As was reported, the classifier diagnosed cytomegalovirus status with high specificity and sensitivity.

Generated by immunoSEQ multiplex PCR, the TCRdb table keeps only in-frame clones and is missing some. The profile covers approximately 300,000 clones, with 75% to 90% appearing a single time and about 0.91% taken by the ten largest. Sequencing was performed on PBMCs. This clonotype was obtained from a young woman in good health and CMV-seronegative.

This chain's CDR3 is CASRLRDYTDTQYF. The CDR3, as DNA: TGTGCCAGCAGACTAAGGGACTACACAGATACGCAGTATTTT. The chain uses TRBV6-5 and TRBJ2-3, with 7 bases that match TRBD2. This CDR3 has 14 amino acids. Losses at the gene ends were 6 bases for V and 2 bases for J; bases not matched to a gene: 5. The V gene's germline CDR1 is MNHEY and CDR2 SVGAGI.